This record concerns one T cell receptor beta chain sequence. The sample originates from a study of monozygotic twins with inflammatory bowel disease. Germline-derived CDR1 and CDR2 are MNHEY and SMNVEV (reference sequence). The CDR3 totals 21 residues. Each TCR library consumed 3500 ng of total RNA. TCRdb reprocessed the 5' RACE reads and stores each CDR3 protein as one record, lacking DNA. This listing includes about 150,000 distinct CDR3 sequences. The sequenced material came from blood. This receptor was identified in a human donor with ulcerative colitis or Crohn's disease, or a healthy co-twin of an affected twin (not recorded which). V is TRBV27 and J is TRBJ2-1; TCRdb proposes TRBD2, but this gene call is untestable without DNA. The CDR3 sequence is CASSSTPLIPGLVPKGDEQFF.